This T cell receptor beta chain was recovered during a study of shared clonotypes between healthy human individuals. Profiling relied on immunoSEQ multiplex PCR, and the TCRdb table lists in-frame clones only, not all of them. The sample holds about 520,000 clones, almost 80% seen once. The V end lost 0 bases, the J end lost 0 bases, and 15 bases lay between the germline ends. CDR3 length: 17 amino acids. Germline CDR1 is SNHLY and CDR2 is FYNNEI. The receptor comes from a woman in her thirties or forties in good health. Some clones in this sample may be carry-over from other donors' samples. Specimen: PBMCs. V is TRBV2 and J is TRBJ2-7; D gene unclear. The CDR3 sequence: CASSEALLDRRSYEQYF. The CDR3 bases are TGTGCCAGCAGTGAAGCGCTTCTGGACCGACGCTCCTACGAGCAGTACTTC.